This paragraph covers one TCR beta chain sequence. Within the sample, other DNA sequences also encode this same CDR3. The PCR made use of 60 Vbeta and 13 Jbeta primers. Repertoires were generated with immunoSEQ multiplex PCR, while TCRdb's copy carries only in-frame clones and drops some. The clone table shows under 200,000 clones, with the ten largest holding roughly 6.7%. This record belongs to a study of cytomegalovirus exposure and HLA in healthy donors. The CDR3 totals 14 residues. Between the trimmed V and J ends, which lost 4 bases and 7 bases, there was a span of 14 bases. From germline, CDR1 is SNHLY and CDR2 FYNNEI.

The sequence was obtained from a man aged 25 to 40 in good health and CMV-seronegative. V and J are TRBV2 and TRBJ1-5, with a tentative D call TRBD1 (6 bases). The source material was PBMCs. This chain's CDR3 is CASSAPPGEQPQHF. Here the CDR3 DNA reads TGTGCCAGCAGTGCCCCCCCAGGGGAACAGCCCCAGCATTTT.